This record looks at one T cell receptor beta chain sequence and its context. Antigen: not known. Sequencing used immunoSEQ multiplex PCR; TCRdb keeps in-frame clones, though not all of them. This table has about 2,500 clones, approximately 80% appearing once. These data originate in a study of chemoradiotherapy in HPV16-positive cancers. Background on the study: Candidate HPV-specific T-cell clones and common TCR motifs came from functional assays in a couple of HPV16-positive patients.

Broader study findings: In HPV16-positive patients, HPV-responsive T-cell expansion tracked better recurrence-free survival. Non-HPV-specific T cells did not expand in tumors during treatment, whereas candidate HPV-specific clones and E7-related motifs did.

This CDR3 spans 16 amino acids. V gave up 0 bases and J gave up 4 bases, with 15 bases separating them. CDR1 LGHNA and CDR2 YSLEER come from the germline V gene. The receptor was isolated from a human donor with HPV-associated anogenital cancer. The chain couples TRBV4-3 to TRBJ1-2; tentative D call: TRBD1 (6 bases). Sequencing was performed on tumor tissue, taken from a patient who underwent chemoradiotherapy. The CDR3 region is CASSQDPGASIYGYTF. The CDR3 DNA sequence: TGCGCCAGCAGCCAAGATCCAGGGGCTTCAATCTATGGCTACACCTTC.